This T cell receptor beta chain was profiled in a study of spatial heterogeneity in lung cancer. The overall study: More than nine raw reads, on average, carried each unique TCR and UMI combination.

The length of the CDR3 is 14 residues. Deletions cut 3 bases from V and 1 base from J, with 9 bases between. In germline, CDR1 is SGHTA, CDR2 FQGNSA. The time point: sample taken at primary tumor resection. Tumor, nontumor lung or frozen PBMC supplied whole RNA, sequenced without sorting. A distinct unique molecular identifier was carried by each TCR cDNA molecule. TCRdb reprocessed the 5' RACE reads via MiXCR and lists one record per CDR3 protein. Found here are under 25,000 distinct CDR3 sequences, 5.5% to 8% of them singletons; the top ten hold 14%. The specimen comprised PBMCs, sampled at surgery. V usage is TRBV7-2 and J usage is TRBJ2-5, with unresolved D. The TCR originated in a male donor with early-stage non-small cell lung cancer. In DNA, the CDR3 is TGTGCCAGCAGCTTGTATGGGCTCCAAGAGACCCAGTACTTC. It codes for CASSLYGLQETQYF. The variable domain in full, with the rest retrieved from reference TRBV7-2 and TRBJ2-5, is GAGVSQSPSNKVTEKGKDVELRCDPISGHTALYWYRQSLGQGLEFLIYFQGNSAPDKSGLPSDRFSAERTGGSVSTLTIQRTQQEDSAVYLCASSLYGLQETQYFGPGTRLLVL.